The clone carrying this T cell receptor (beta chain) has a count of ten or more. This sample was included in a study of T cells after yellow fever vaccination. Germline V CDR1 and CDR2: KGHDR, SFDVKD. Trimming left V 3 bases short and J 4 bases short, with 12 bases between. CDR3 size: 15 residues. Each CDR3 protein gets one entry after TCRdb re-called the 5' RACE reads with MiXCR. The table has about 300,000 distinct CDR3 sequences, around 9.3% seen once. This material consisted of CD4+ T cells sorted from PBMCs, taken 5 days after the yellow fever booster vaccination. The chain couples TRBV24-1 to TRBJ1-5; unclear D gene. This clonotype was obtained from a man aged 18 to 35 who received the YFV17D yellow fever vaccine. The CDR3 DNA sequence: TGTGCCACCAGTGATAACGGACCGAAAAATCAGCCCCAGCATTTT. This encodes CATSDNGPKNQPQHF.